The rows below give T cell receptor beta chains drawn from one sample of a study of shared clonotypes between healthy human individuals. Only in-frame clones appear in the TCRdb table, and some are missing; sequencing was by immunoSEQ multiplex PCR. The repertoire holds about 460,000 clones, with 60% to 80% as singletons. The material sequenced was PBMCs. The source of these receptors is a woman in her thirties or forties in good health. Some clones in this sample may be carry-over from other donors' samples. Both conserved end residues are part of each CDR3. Fields, in order: J gene, clone size, D gene, V gene, CDR3 protein, CDR3 DNA. The D gene is left open where the match is weak. Clone size, where shown, is once, few, many, or a class for clones that have expanded.

>TRBJ2-5|.|TRBD2|TRBV27
CASMGSGRARETQYF
TGTGCCAGCATGGGTAGCGGGAGGGCCCGGGAGACCCAGTACTTC
>TRBJ1-4|.|.|TRBV6-1
CASSGTVLGATNEKLFF
TGTGCCAGCAGTGGAACAGTCCTGGGAGCAACTAATGAAAAACTGTTTTTT
>TRBJ1-1|.|TRBD1|TRBV27
CASSWDRNTEAFF
TGTGCCAGCAGTTGGGACAGGAACACTGAAGCTTTCTTT
>TRBJ2-5|.|.|TRBV18
CASSPPERQETQYF
TGTGCCAGCTCACCACCGGAACGACAAGAGACCCAGTACTTC
>TRBJ2-2|.|TRBD2|TRBV6-6
CASSYLPLAGEGELFF
TGTGCCAGCAGTTACCTACCACTAGCGGGAGAGGGGGAGCTGTTTTTT
>TRBJ1-4|.|TRBD1|TRBV7-9
CASSSNRGHEKLFF
TGTGCCAGCAGCTCAAATAGGGGGCATGAAAAACTGTTTTTT
>TRBJ2-7|few|.|TRBV28
CASSLGRLRGHSSYEQYF
TGTGCCAGCAGTTTAGGCAGGCTCCGGGGGCACAGCTCCTACGAGCAGTACTTC
>TRBJ1-1|.|TRBD1|TRBV6-1
CASKQGAHTEAFF
TGTGCCAGTAAACAGGGGGCGCACACTGAAGCTTTCTTT
>TRBJ1-4|.|TRBD1|TRBV28
CASSLLALTGDGEKLFF
TGTGCCAGCAGTTTGTTGGCCCTTACAGGGGATGGTGAAAAACTGTTTTTT
>TRBJ2-6|.|TRBD1|TRBV25-1
CASSEWDRARSGANVLTF
TGTGCCAGCAGTGAATGGGACAGGGCGCGCTCTGGGGCCAACGTCCTGACTTTC
>TRBJ2-3|.|TRBD2|TRBV7-3
CASSLGLAGVDTQYF
TGTGCCAGCAGCCTGGGACTAGCGGGAGTAGATACGCAGTATTTT
>TRBJ2-6|.|.|TRBV7-6
CASSLSGSGANVLTF
TGTGCCAGCAGCTTATCCGGCTCTGGGGCCAACGTCCTGACTTTC
>TRBJ2-3|.|TRBD1|TRBV4-3
CASSQGTGFLDTQYF
TGCGCCAGCAGCCAGGGGACAGGGTTTTTGGATACGCAGTATTTT
>TRBJ2-3|.|.|TRBV27
CASSLGRGDTQYF
TGTGCCAGCAGTTTAGGGAGGGGGGATACGCAGTATTTT
>TRBJ2-7|.|.|TRBV27
CASSSSPVPAEGYEQYF
TGTGCCAGCAGTTCATCCCCAGTCCCAGCGGAGGGCTACGAGCAGTACTTC
>TRBJ2-7|once|TRBD1|TRBV7-9
CASSPWDRGLQSYEQYF
TGTGCCAGCAGCCCTTGGGACAGGGGGCTTCAGTCCTACGAGCAGTACTTC
>TRBJ1-6|.|.|TRBV7-2
CASSQNNSPLHF
TGTGCCAGCAGCCAAAATAATTCACCCCTCCACTTT
>TRBJ1-1|.|.|TRBV5-1
CASSRDANTEAFF
TGCGCCAGCAGCCGAGATGCGAACACTGAAGCTTTCTTT
>TRBJ1-4|.|.|TRBV27
CASSLREDEKLFF
TGTGCCAGCAGTTTACGGGAGGATGAAAAACTGTTTTTT
>TRBJ1-1|.|.|TRBV5-4
CASSLAGGGNTEAFF
TGTGCCAGCAGCTTGGCCGGAGGGGGGAACACTGAAGCTTTCTTT
>TRBJ1-5|.|.|TRBV10-3
CAISDSGTPVGPRDYQPQHF
TGTGCCATCAGTGATTCGGGGACACCGGTAGGGCCCAGAGACTATCAGCCCCAGCATTTT
>TRBJ2-5|.|.|TRBV19
CASSKTPVQTEQYF
TGTGCCAGTAGTAAGACTCCGGTACAGACTGAGCAGTACTTC
>TRBJ1-1|.|.|TRBV19
CASLQIFSGETEAFF
TGTGCCAGCCTCCAAATCTTCAGCGGGGAAACTGAAGCTTTCTTT
>TRBJ1-2|.|TRBD1|TRBV30
CAWSEQGNYGYTF
TGTGCCTGGAGCGAACAGGGGAACTATGGCTACACCTTC